Below are 24 T cell receptor beta chains sequenced from a single sample in a study of beta chain features in type 1 diabetes. TCRB transcripts that were expressed got sequenced, as all of the isolated RNA had been reverse transcribed. Clones were read by immunoSEQ multiplex PCR, and TCRdb kept only the in-frame ones, dropping some. The sample consists of about 930,000 clones, 15% to 20% of them appearing once. The sequencing input was naive CD4+ T cells from blood. The receptors come from a woman aged 18 to 35 in good health.

This chain links TRBV9 with TRBJ2-1; D gene unclear. Trimming left V 2 bases short and J 6 bases short, with 9 bases between. This CDR3 contains 13 residues. The germline V gene has CDR1 SGDLS and CDR2 YYNGEE. The CDR3, as DNA: TGTGCCAGCAGCGTGTCTGGCCCCAATGAGCAGTTCTTC. Translated: CASSVSGPNEQFF.

This clone was recorded a few times. This rearrangement joins TRBV7-9 to TRBJ2-7; the D is unclear. The CDR3 consists of 11 residues. Germline values: CDR1 SEHNR, CDR2 FQNEAQ (reference sequence). The germline V and J ends were trimmed by 11 bases and 6 bases, with 14 bases remaining between them. CDR3: CAARSGVEQYF. The CDR3 nucleotides read TGTGCCGCGCGGTCTGGGGTCGAGCAGTACTTC.

CDR3 protein: CASRLNRGHRGTQYF. The CDR3 nucleotides read TGTGCCAGCAGACTCAACAGGGGGCACCGCGGTACGCAGTATTTT. V gene TRBV6-1 combines with J gene TRBJ2-3; 9 bases map to TRBD1. The germline gives CDR1 MNHNS, CDR2 SASEGT. The V and J ends lost 6 bases and 8 bases, in that order; junction bases with no gene match: 12. This CDR3 contains 15 residues.

This clone was detected a few times. The chain combines TRBV19 with TRBJ2-2; the match to TRBD1 covers 7 bases. V lost 4 bases, J lost 4 bases, and 3 bases stayed unmatched. CDR1 and CDR2 from the germline V gene are LNHDA and SQIVND (reference sequence). This CDR3 contains 14 residues. Here the CDR3 reads CASSTQGSTGELFF. In nucleotides, the CDR3 is TGTGCCAGTAGTACACAGGGGTCCACCGGGGAGCTGTTTTTT.

This clone was counted between two and nine times. The J gene is TRBJ2-7, the V gene TRBV28, with TRBD1 as a possible D gene (6 bases). This CDR3 is 15 amino acids long. V was pared by 6 bases and J by 0 bases, with 15 bases between. The germline gives CDR1 MDHEN, CDR2 SYDVKM. CDR3 sequence reads: CASSLRGPDSYEQYF. CDR3 sequence (DNA): TGTGCCAGCAGCCTCAGGGGACCCGACTCCTACGAGCAGTACTTC.

In this sample, this clone turned up a few times. J is TRBJ1-1 and V is TRBV6-1; 9 bases line up with TRBD1. The CDR3 contains 15 residues. CDR1 and CDR2 (germline): MNHNS, SASEGT. V lost 6 bases and J lost 5; bases outside the gene matches: 10. The CDR3 region has the DNA TGTGCCAGCAGCCCCGCACACAGGGGGCCGACTGAAGCTTTCTTT. Translating gives CASSPAHRGPTEAFF.

The chain is built from TRBV9 and TRBJ2-1; D not resolved. Trimming shortened V by 7 bases and J by 13 bases, and 21 bases separated the two germline ends. The CDR3 covers 13 residues. The germline V gene encodes CDR1 SGDLS and CDR2 YYNGEE. The CDR3 loop reads CASSQAGTGNQFF. The CDR3 nucleotides read TGTGCCAGCTCCCAGGCTGGAACTGGAAATCAGTTCTTC.

This clone has just a few counts. The V and J genes are TRBV21-1 and TRBJ2-7. TRBV21-1 corresponds to a pseudogene. The CDR3 is made up of 13 amino acids. In DNA, the CDR3 is TGTGCCAGCAGCAAAGGGACGGCTTACGAGCAGTACTTC. Translating gives CASSKGTAYEQYF.

The V and J genes are TRBV4-3 and TRBJ1-1; D ambiguous. Trimming cost V 1 base and J 1 base, with 10 bases left between them. CDR1 and CDR2 (germline): LGHNA, YSLEER. The CDR3 has 15 amino acids. The CDR3 region is CASSQVVWANTEAFF. The CDR3 DNA is TGCGCCAGCAGCCAAGTCGTGTGGGCGAACACTGAAGCTTTCTTT.

Only a few counts were recorded for this clone. The chain carries TRBV27 and TRBJ1-5, with D tentatively TRBD1 (5 bases). Germline V gives CDR1 MNHEY, CDR2 SMNVEV (reference sequence). Between the trimmed V and J ends, which lost 2 bases and 2 bases, there was a span of 10 bases. This CDR3 contains 15 residues. CDR3 residues: CASSLIGAGNQPQHF. For the CDR3, the DNA is TGTGCCAGCAGTTTAATTGGGGCAGGCAATCAGCCCCAGCATTTT.

V gene TRBV7-2 combines with J gene TRBJ2-5; D perhaps matches TRBD2 (6 bases). V lost 7 bases to trimming and J lost 5 bases, with 17 bases between them. The CDR3 is 14 amino acids. Germline CDR1 SGHTA, CDR2 FQGNSA. The CDR3 coding sequence is TGTGCCAGCACCCCACTAGCTTTTAGGGAGACCCAGTACTTC. Protein: CASTPLAFRETQYF.

The chain employs TRBV6-6 and TRBJ1-2; a possible D gene is TRBD1 (6 bases). The V end was cut by 3 bases, the J end by 2 bases, with 13 bases between. Germline V gene data show CDR1 as MNHNY and CDR2 as SVGAGI (reference sequence). The CDR3 runs to 15 residues. The DNA of the CDR3 is TGTGCCAGCAGTTATTGGTCCAGGGGAAACTATGGCTACACCTTC. Its translation: CASSYWSRGNYGYTF.

This clone was seen at least ten times. The chain couples TRBV14 to TRBJ2-1; possible D gene TRBD1, 5 bases. The V and J ends lost 5 bases and 9 bases respectively, with 17 bases between them. This CDR3 has 14 residues. CDR1 and CDR2 from the germline V gene are SGHDN and FVKESK. The CDR3 is CASSYSRVDGEQFF. The CDR3 bases are TGTGCCAGCAGCTATAGCAGGGTCGACGGTGAGCAGTTCTTC.

This clone was counted only a few times. Other DNA sequences of this sample code for an identical CDR3. The chain links TRBV28 to TRBJ2-3; D unclear. Germline values: CDR1 MDHEN, CDR2 SYDVKM. The ends were cut back, 6 bases at V and 0 bases at J, with 4 bases in the middle. This CDR3 comprises 12 residues. The DNA of the CDR3 is TGTGCCAGCAGGACAAGCACAGATACGCAGTATTTT. It codes for CASRTSTDTQYF.

The V call is TRBV4-2, the J call TRBJ2-6; no definite D call. Trimming shortened V by 2 bases and J by 0 bases, and 11 bases separated the two germline ends. Germline V gene data show CDR1 as LGHNA and CDR2 as YNFKEQ. This CDR3 contains 17 residues. CDR3: CASSQNIQPSGANVLTF. The CDR3 DNA reads TGTGCCAGCAGCCAAAACATTCAACCCTCTGGGGCCAACGTCCTGACTTTC.

This clone was seen more than once but under ten times. The chain joins TRBV2 to TRBJ2-4, with TRBD1 identical over 8 bases. Germline values: CDR1 SNHLY, CDR2 FYNNEI. The J segment lost 0 bases and the V segment lost 6 bases, leaving 13 bases of the junction unmatched. CDR3 length: 18 residues. The CDR3 region has the DNA TGTGCCAGCAGACCCAGGGGGCCGGATACAATAGCCAAAAACATTCAGTACTTC. The encoded protein is CASRPRGPDTIAKNIQYF.

As concerns this clone: Because the CDR3's place on the DNA is in doubt, the DNA is left out and the CDR3 is given as listed by TCRdb. The genes are TRBV19 and TRBJ2-1; the D call of TRBD2 is as the table states it, not checked on the DNA. Germline V lookup: CDR1 LNHDA, CDR2 SQIVND (reference sequence). Counting both end residues, the CDR3 totals 16 amino acids. The CDR3 loop is CASSFVAGGSVSGILF.

This clone was seen only a few times. The chain recombines TRBV6-6 with TRBJ1-1; no definite D call. The V gene lost 5 bases and the J gene lost 3 bases, with 10 bases spanning the gap. The CDR3 is 13 amino acids. In germline, CDR1 is MNHNY, CDR2 SVGAGI (reference sequence). In DNA, the CDR3 is TGTGCCAGCAGTCTCTCGGGTTACACTGAAGCTTTCTTT. Translation: CASSLSGYTEAFF.

The chain employs TRBV6-4 and TRBJ2-1; no clear D. V was pared by 3 bases and J by 2 bases, with 11 bases between. This CDR3 region has 15 residues. Per germline, CDR1 MRHNA and CDR2 SNTAGT. The CDR3: CASSEFLAAYNEQFF. DNA of the CDR3: TGTGCCAGCAGTGAGTTTTTGGCCGCCTACAATGAGCAGTTCTTC.

This clone was counted a few times. Other DNA variants within this sample encode the same CDR3. Here the CDR3 DNA reads TGTGCCAGCAGTTTAAGCCGTGAAGCTTTCTTT. Amino acids: CASSLSREAFF. V and J are TRBV28 and TRBJ1-1; D unresolved. The germline V and J ends were trimmed by 2 bases and 7 bases, with 5 bases remaining between them. Germline V gene sequence: CDR1 MDHEN, CDR2 SYDVKM. CDR3 length equals 11 residues.

This clone was seen a few times. The J gene is TRBJ1-2, the V gene TRBV19; 8 nucleotides match TRBD1. Germline V gives CDR1 LNHDA, CDR2 SQIVND (reference sequence). This CDR3 has 15 residues. J was trimmed by 4 bases and V by 7 bases; bases with no gene match: 11. The CDR3 DNA follows: TGTGCCAGTACCCCGGGACAGGTCCTGGCCTATGGCTACACCTTC. It encodes CASTPGQVLAYGYTF.

The chain carries TRBV10-2 and TRBJ2-7, with D perhaps TRBD1 (6 bases). Germline loops: CDR1 WSHSY, CDR2 SAAADI. V was shortened by 7 bases and J by 0 bases, with 22 bases between the two germline ends. The CDR3 extends over 17 amino acids. CDR3 amino acids: CASTGVTPGTSSYEQYF. The CDR3 region has the DNA TGCGCCAGCACAGGGGTAACCCCCGGGACAAGCTCCTACGAGCAGTACTTC.

This clone was detected only a few times. V gene TRBV7-9 combines with J gene TRBJ2-7; weak D call: TRBD1 (5 bases). Germline V CDR1 and CDR2: SEHNR, FQNEAQ (reference sequence). The V end lost 4 bases, the J end lost 6 bases, and 16 bases lay between the germline ends. CDR3 size: 14 residues. CDR3 sequence: CASSYTRVWGEQYF. DNA for the CDR3: TGTGCCAGCAGCTACACCAGGGTATGGGGCGAGCAGTACTTC.

V gene TRBV29-1 combines with J gene TRBJ2-2; 8 nucleotides align to TRBD1. The germline V gene has CDR1 SQVTM and CDR2 ANQGSEA. CDR3 length: 15 amino acids. Losses at the gene ends were 7 bases for V and 3 bases for J; bases not matched to a gene: 10. The CDR3 loop reads CSASQGALDTGELFF. The CDR3 bases are TGCAGCGCATCTCAGGGGGCGCTGGACACCGGGGAGCTGTTTTTT.